Below are 23 T cell receptor beta chains sequenced from a single sample in a study of blood T cell repertoires in COVID-19. Profiling relied on immunoSEQ multiplex PCR, and the TCRdb table lists in-frame clones only, not all of them. The sample has about 150,000 clones; roughly four fifths are singletons. The sample taken for sequencing was peripheral blood. The receptors shown here come from a man at least 80 years old with acute or convalescent COVID-19.

This chain joins TRBV6-6 and TRBJ2-7; possibly TRBD1 for D (6 bases). The V gene lost 6 bases and the J gene lost 4 bases, with 19 bases spanning the gap. Germline V gene data show CDR1 as MNHNY and CDR2 as SVGAGI (reference sequence). CDR3 length: 15 residues. The CDR3 DNA is TGTGCCAGCAGCCGGGACATTCCCTGGAGGTACGAGCAGTACTTC. It is translated as CASSRDIPWRYEQYF.

The gene calls are TRBV30 and TRBJ1-5; perhaps TRBD1 as D (6 bases). Germline assignment: CDR1 GTSNPN and CDR2 SVGIG (reference sequence). Trimming shortened V by 3 bases and J by 3 bases, and 12 bases separated the two germline ends. This CDR3 is built from 14 residues. As DNA, the CDR3 is TGTGCCTGGAGACAGGGTTTTTCCAATCAGCCCCAGCATTTT. This translates into CAWRQGFSNQPQHF. Using reference TRBV30 and TRBJ1-5 for the parts outside the CDR3, the full variable domain is SQTIHQWPATLVQPVGSPLSLECTVEGTSNPNLYWYRQAAGRGLQLLFYSVGIGQISSEVPQNLSASRPQDRQFILSSKKLLLSDSGFYLCAWRQGFSNQPQHFGDGTRLSIL.

The chain uses TRBV5-1 and TRBJ1-3, with TRBD1 identical over 7 bases. The CDR3 is 16 residues long. The germline CDR1 and CDR2 sequences are SGHRS and YFSETQ. V trimming: 5 bases; J trimming: 0 bases; junction bases outside the gene matches: 8. The CDR3 DNA sequence: TGCGCCAGCAGTTCCACAGGGGTGGACTCTGGAAACACCATATATTTT. It specifies CASSSTGVDSGNTIYF.

The sample holds a few counts of this clone. This sequence joins TRBV5-1 and TRBJ2-1; D is possibly TRBD2 (6 bases). V lost 0 bases and J 4 bases, leaving 11 bases between the germline ends. This CDR3 contains 15 residues. Per the germline V gene, CDR1 is SGHRS and CDR2 is YFSETQ. In DNA, the CDR3 is TGCGCCAGCAGCTTGGTAGCGGATATGTACAATGAGCAGTTCTTC. Translation: CASSLVADMYNEQFF.

This clone was recorded a few times. J is TRBJ2-2 and V is TRBV9; D gene uncertain. Trimming removed 0 bases at V and 1 base at J, with 4 bases between. CDR1 is SGDLS and CDR2 is YYNGEE in the germline V gene. The CDR3 consists of 14 residues. The CDR3 DNA sequence: TGTGCCAGCAGCGTAGGCGGGAACACCGGGGAGCTGTTTTTT. It yields the protein CASSVGGNTGELFF.

The V call is TRBV11-3, the J call TRBJ2-2; a weak D match, TRBD1 (6 bases). The CDR3 length is 17 residues. Germline lookup yields CDR1 SGHNT and CDR2 YENEEA. The ends were cut back, 2 bases at V and 0 bases at J, with 13 bases in the middle. CDR3 region: CASSLLWTATNTGELFF. The CDR3 DNA sequence: TGTGCCAGCAGCTTACTTTGGACAGCTACGAACACCGGGGAGCTGTTTTTT.

This sequence joins TRBV6-1 and TRBJ2-7; 7 positions match TRBD1. In germline, CDR1 is MNHNS, CDR2 SASEGT. V gave up 0 bases and J gave up 7 bases; unmatched junction bases: 12. The length of the CDR3 is 16 residues. DNA for the CDR3: TGTGCCAGCAGTGAAGCCCACGGGACAGTCGCTGAAGAGCAGTACGTC. Translating it yields CASSEAHGTVAEEQYV.

V usage is TRBV28 and J usage is TRBJ1-2; D is unclear. This CDR3 is built from 14 residues. V lost 5 bases, J lost 0 bases, and 10 bases lay in between. CDR1 is MDHEN and CDR2 is SYDVKM in the germline V gene. The CDR3 loop reads CASSPPVTNYGYTF. The DNA of the CDR3 is TGTGCCAGCAGTCCGCCAGTCACTAACTATGGCTACACCTTC.

The V call is TRBV11-3, the J call TRBJ2-3, with 9 bases that match TRBD1. Losses at the gene ends were 5 bases for V and 2 bases for J; bases not matched to a gene: 8. CDR1 is SGHNT, CDR2 YENEEA, per germline. CDR3 length: 16 residues. The CDR3 here is CASSPDGDRDTDTQYF. CDR3 in DNA: TGTGCCAGCAGCCCGGATGGGGACAGGGACACAGATACGCAGTATTTT.

This chain joins TRBV6-5 and TRBJ1-1; 7 bases map to TRBD1. The germline V gene encodes CDR1 MNHEY and CDR2 SVGAGI. The length of the CDR3 is 11 residues. Unmatched junction bases numbered 2, after V lost 6 bases and J lost 7 bases. This CDR3 is CASSHRGEAFF. In DNA form, the CDR3 reads TGTGCCAGCAGCCACAGGGGTGAAGCTTTCTTT.

J is TRBJ2-1 and V is TRBV15, with TRBD2 as a possible D gene (7 bases). Per the germline V gene, CDR1 is LNHNV and CDR2 is YYDKDF (reference sequence). The germline V and J ends were trimmed by 0 bases and 7 bases, with 13 bases remaining between them. CDR3 length: 15 residues. The CDR3 sequence is CATSREGGGANEQFF. Written as DNA, the CDR3 is TGTGCCACCAGCAGAGAAGGTGGGGGGGCGAATGAGCAGTTCTTC.

V gene TRBV5-1 combines with J gene TRBJ1-2; 7 bases are a match to TRBD1. The germline V gene encodes CDR1 SGHRS and CDR2 YFSETQ. The junction had 5 bases not matched to a gene; V was cut back by 3 bases and J by 6 bases. CDR3 length: 13 amino acids. The CDR3, as DNA: TGCGCCAGCAGCTCACAGGGGACTGATGGCTACACCTTC. As protein: CASSSQGTDGYTF.

This clone was seen only once. The gene calls are TRBV5-4 and TRBJ2-5, with D perhaps TRBD2 (6 bases). V lost 0 bases and J lost 5, with 8 bases in between. The length of the CDR3 is 13 residues. Germline CDR1 reads SGHNT; CDR2 reads YYREEE (reference sequence). The CDR3 spells CASSLAGRETQYF. The CDR3 DNA sequence: TGTGCCAGCAGCTTGGCAGGGAGGGAGACCCAGTACTTC.

Only a few counts were recorded for this clone. The rearrangement joins TRBV10-3 to TRBJ1-4; D is unresolved. CDR3 length: 12 amino acids. The germline V gene encodes CDR1 ENHRY and CDR2 SYGVKD. The V gene lost 10 bases and the J gene lost 5 bases, with 11 bases spanning the gap. CDR3 loop: CATRGENEKLFF. The DNA for the CDR3 is TGTGCCACCCGAGGAGAAAATGAAAAACTGTTTTTT.

This clone was seen only once. The chain combines TRBV15 with TRBJ1-1, with D maybe TRBD1 (6 bases). The CDR3 is 14 amino acids. Germline V CDR1 and CDR2: LNHNV, YYDKDF (reference sequence). The V gene lost 2 bases and the J gene lost 9 bases, with 16 bases spanning the gap. The CDR3 loop reads CATSRTRDNSQAFF. The CDR3 DNA is TGTGCCACCAGCAGAACACGGGACAATTCACAAGCTTTCTTT.

V and J are TRBV5-1 and TRBJ2-2; 10 bases are shared with TRBD2. Trimming at V came to 4 bases and at J to 5 bases, leaving 11 bases not matched to a gene. The V gene's germline CDR1 is SGHRS and CDR2 YFSETQ. The CDR3 covers 17 residues. CDR3 protein: CASSPGPLAGVTGELFF. The CDR3 bases are TGCGCCAGCAGCCCGGGACCCCTAGCGGGGGTAACCGGGGAGCTGTTTTTT.

The chain links TRBV2 to TRBJ1-5; 7 nucleotides agree with TRBD1. The CDR3 contains 15 residues. Germline-derived CDR1 and CDR2 are SNHLY and FYNNEI. The V and J ends lost 7 bases and 4 bases, in that order; junction bases with no gene match: 10. CDR3 loop: CASNSAAGGNQPQHF. In nucleotides, the CDR3 is TGTGCCAGCAATTCAGCGGCAGGGGGTAATCAGCCCCAGCATTTT.

CDR3 nucleotide sequence: TGCGCCAGCAGCTTCTCCACCGGGACAGGGTCTGGGGCCAACGTCCTGACTTTC. Protein: CASSFSTGTGSGANVLTF. V is TRBV5-1 and J is TRBJ2-6; 9 nucleotides agree with TRBD1. V gave up 2 bases and J gave up 1 base; unmatched junction bases: 7. The CDR3 length is 18 residues. Germline values: CDR1 SGHRS, CDR2 YFSETQ.

This clone was detected only a few times. CDR3 bases: TGTGCCAGCACCTCTTATGAAAGGGGTGAAGCTTTCTTT. Protein sequence: CASTSYERGEAFF. This rearrangement joins TRBV5-4 to TRBJ1-1; possibly TRBD1 for D (5 bases). V was clipped by 6 bases and J by 7 bases, with 16 bases between them. Germline V lookup: CDR1 SGHNT, CDR2 YYREEE (reference sequence). The CDR3 is 13 amino acids. The variable domain in full, with the rest retrieved from reference TRBV5-4 and TRBJ1-1, is ETGVTQSPTHLIKTRGQQVTLRCSSQSGHNTVSWYQQALGQGPQFIFQYYREEENGRGNFPPRFSGLQFPNYSSELNVNALELDDSALYLCASTSYERGEAFFGQGTRLTVV.

The CDR3 DNA is TGTGCCAGCAGCGTAGATGTCAACACGGGTTCACCCCTCCACTTT. Protein: CASSVDVNTGSPLHF. The chain combines TRBV9 with TRBJ1-6, with D uncertain. Trimming took 0 bases from V and 9 from J, leaving 13 bases between them. There are 15 residues in the CDR3. Germline CDR1 SGDLS, CDR2 YYNGEE.

The CDR3 protein is CASSPDRYEQYV. For the CDR3, the DNA is TGTGCCAGCAGCCCCGACAGATACGAGCAGTACGTC. This sequence joins TRBV7-8 and TRBJ2-7; D may be TRBD1 (5 bases). CDR3 length equals 12 residues. Trimming stripped 5 bases from V and 4 bases from J, with 9 bases between. The V gene's germline CDR1 is SGHVS and CDR2 FQNEAQ.

The chain links TRBV5-1 to TRBJ2-5; D is perhaps TRBD2 (5 bases). In germline, CDR1 is SGHRS, CDR2 YFSETQ. The length of the CDR3 is 13 residues. The ends were cut back, 6 bases at V and 5 bases at J, with 14 bases in the middle. CDR3 sequence: CASNPGLGETQYF. DNA of the CDR3: TGCGCCAGCAATCCCGGACTTGGGGAGACCCAGTACTTC.

The chain has TRBV18 and TRBJ2-2, with 7 bases lining up with TRBD1. Germline V gene lookup returns CDR1 KGHSH and CDR2 LQKENI. With V trimmed by 6 bases and J by 5 bases, 6 bases remained unmatched. CDR3 length equals 14 residues. CDR3 in DNA: TGTGCCAGCTCCCCCGGGACAGCGACCGGGGAGCTGTTTTTT. It codes for CASSPGTATGELFF.